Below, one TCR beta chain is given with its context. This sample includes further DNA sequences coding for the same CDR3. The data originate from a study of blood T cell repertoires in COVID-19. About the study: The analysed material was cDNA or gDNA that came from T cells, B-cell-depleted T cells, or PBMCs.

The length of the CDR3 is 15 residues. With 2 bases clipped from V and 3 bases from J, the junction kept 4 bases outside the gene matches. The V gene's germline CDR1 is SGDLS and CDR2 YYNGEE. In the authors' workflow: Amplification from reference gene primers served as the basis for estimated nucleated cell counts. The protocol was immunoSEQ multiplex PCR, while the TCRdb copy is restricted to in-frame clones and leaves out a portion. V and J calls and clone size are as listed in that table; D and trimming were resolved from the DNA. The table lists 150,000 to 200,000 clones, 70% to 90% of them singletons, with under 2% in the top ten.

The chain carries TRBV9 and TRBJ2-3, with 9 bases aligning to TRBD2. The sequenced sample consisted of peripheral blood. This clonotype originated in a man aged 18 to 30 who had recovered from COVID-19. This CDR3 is CASSVGGRGTDTQYF. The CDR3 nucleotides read TGTGCCAGCAGCGTCGGCGGGAGGGGGACAGATACGCAGTATTTT.